This TCR beta chain was identified in a study of HIV-infected patients and healthy controls. The repertoire came from unfractionated whole blood and reflected all unsorted peripheral T cells. RNA came from approximately 2.6 ml of peripheral blood. Alpha and beta constant-region primers primed reverse transcription of 400 to 650 ng RNA. Alpha and beta chain libraries were made separately by chain-specific third strand synthesis with multiplexing indices. Two random hexamers, added before amplification and joined, formed each molecule's 12-nucleotide barcode. From the 5' RACE reads, TCRdb called clonotypes with MiXCR, one entry per CDR3 protein. Here the sample spans 15,000 to 20,000 distinct CDR3 sequences, roughly a tenth being singletons. In regard to this clonotype: Its antigen remains unidentified.

Findings of the study overall: HIV-infected patients and controls differed significantly in mean usage of eight alpha and eight beta V genes. HIV-infected patients shared fewer CDR3 sequences between individuals than healthy controls.

Germline loops: CDR1 MNHEY, CDR2 SVGEGT. This CDR3 is 14 amino acids long. V shed 0 bases and J shed 11 bases, with 14 bases lying between them. The rearrangement uses TRBV6-2 or TRBV6-3 and TRBJ1-5; D is possibly TRBD1 (6 bases). Sequenced material: blood. The receptor was derived from an adult in good health. The CDR3 bases are TGTGCCAGCAGTTACTCTTCAGGGGTATTGACCCAGCATTTT. It encodes CASSYSSGVLTQHF.